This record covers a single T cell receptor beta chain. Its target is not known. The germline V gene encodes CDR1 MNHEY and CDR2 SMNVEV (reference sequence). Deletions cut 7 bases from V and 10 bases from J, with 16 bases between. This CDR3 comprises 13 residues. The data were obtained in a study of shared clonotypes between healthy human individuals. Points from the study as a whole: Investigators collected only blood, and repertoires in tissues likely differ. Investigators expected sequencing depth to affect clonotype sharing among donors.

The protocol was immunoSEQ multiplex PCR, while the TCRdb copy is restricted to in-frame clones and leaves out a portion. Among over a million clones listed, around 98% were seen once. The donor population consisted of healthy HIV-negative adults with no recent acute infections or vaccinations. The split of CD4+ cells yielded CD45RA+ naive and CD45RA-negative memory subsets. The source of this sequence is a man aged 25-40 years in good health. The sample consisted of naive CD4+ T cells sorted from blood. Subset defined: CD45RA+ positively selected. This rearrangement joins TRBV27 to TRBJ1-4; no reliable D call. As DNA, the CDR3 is TGTGCCAGCAATCCGGGAGGGATCGGAAAACTGTTTTTT. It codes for CASNPGGIGKLFF. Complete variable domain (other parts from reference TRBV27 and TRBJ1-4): EAQVTQNPRYLITVTGKKLTVTCSQNMNHEYMSWYRQDPGLGLRQIYYSMNVEVTDKGDVPEGYKVSRKEKRNFPLILESPSPNQTSLYFCASNPGGIGKLFFGSGTQLSVL.